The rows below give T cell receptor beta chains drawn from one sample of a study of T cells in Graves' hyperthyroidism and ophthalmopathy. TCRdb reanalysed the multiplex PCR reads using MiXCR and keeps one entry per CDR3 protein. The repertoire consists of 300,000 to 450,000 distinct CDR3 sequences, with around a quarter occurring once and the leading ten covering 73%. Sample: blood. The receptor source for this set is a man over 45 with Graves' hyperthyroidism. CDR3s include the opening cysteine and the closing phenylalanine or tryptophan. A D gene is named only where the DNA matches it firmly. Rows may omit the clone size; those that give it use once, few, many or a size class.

CASKVGLLVNEQFF	TGTGCCAGCAAGGTGGGCCTCCTTGTCAATGAGCAGTTCTTC	many	TRBV27	-	TRBJ2-1
CASSQENGTLSYEQYF	TGCGCCAGCAGCCAAGAAAACGGGACCCTCTCCTACGAGCAGTACTTC	-	TRBV4-1	-	TRBJ2-7
CASSRGGALLEAFF	TGTGCCAGCAGCCGAGGGGGGGCGCTTCTGGAAGCTTTCTTT	many	TRBV2	-	TRBJ1-1
CASSYPGYNQPQHF	TGTGCCAGCAGTTACCCGGGTTACAATCAGCCCCAGCATTTT	few	TRBV6-5	-	TRBJ1-5
CASSDGQDGYTF	TGTGCCAGCAGCGACGGACAGGATGGCTACACCTTC	many	TRBV3-1	TRBD1	TRBJ1-2
CASSSTGAGDEQFF	TGTGCCAGCAGCTCCACCGGGGCAGGCGATGAGCAGTTCTTC	-	TRBV3-1	-	TRBJ2-1
CASRGQAASTDTQYF	TGTGCCAGCCGGGGACAGGCCGCTAGCACAGATACGCAGTATTTT	-	TRBV19	TRBD1	TRBJ2-3
CSASEQGNYGYTF	TGCAGTGCTAGCGAACAGGGGAACTATGGCTACACCTTC	-	TRBV20-1	TRBD1	TRBJ1-2
CASGPLNEQFF	TGTGCCAGCGGACCGTTGAATGAGCAGTTCTTC	few	TRBV7-9	-	TRBJ2-1
CASSFPGVGTEAFF	TGTGCCAGCAGCTTCCCCGGAGTTGGCACTGAAGCTTTCTTT	few	TRBV7-2	-	TRBJ1-1
CASSQDRRAEIYNEQFF	TGTGCCAGCAGCCAAGATCGGCGGGCAGAGATCTACAATGAGCAGTTCTTC	few	TRBV3-1	-	TRBJ2-1
CASSSGTAPLYGQYF	TGTGCCAGCAGCTCCGGGACAGCCCCCCTCTACGGGCAGTACTTC	-	TRBV11-2	TRBD1	TRBJ2-7
CSAPGTETYEQYF	TGCAGCGCCCCTGGGACAGAGACCTACGAGCAGTACTTC	-	TRBV20-1	TRBD1	TRBJ2-7
CASSPGPSNQPQHF	TGTGCCAGCAGCCCCGGACCTAGCAATCAGCCCCAGCATTTT	few	TRBV3-1	-	TRBJ1-5
CASSPPASYEQYF	TGCGCCAGCAGCCCACCGGCCTCCTACGAGCAGTACTTC	few	TRBV5-1	-	TRBJ2-7
CASTSPLGGMNTEAFF	TGTGCCAGCACCTCGCCCCTTGGAGGAATGAACACTGAAGCTTTCTTT	-	TRBV7-3	-	TRBJ1-1
CASSSREAYEQYF	TGTGCCAGCAGTTCCAGGGAAGCCTACGAGCAGTACTTC	many	TRBV27	-	TRBJ2-7
CASSEVGTGYGYTF	TGTGCCAGCAGTGAAGTGGGGACAGGGTATGGCTACACCTTC	-	TRBV6-1	TRBD1	TRBJ1-2
CASSLVPLTDTQYF	TGTGCCAGCAGCTTAGTCCCCCTCACAGATACGCAGTATTTT	many	TRBV11-2	-	TRBJ2-3
CSVESGERGPKGNEQFF	TGCAGCGTTGAATCGGGCGAGCGGGGCCCCAAGGGAAATGAGCAGTTCTTC	few	TRBV29-1	TRBD2	TRBJ2-1
CASSLARAGGPTDTQYF	TGTGCCAGCAGCCTGGCCCGAGCGGGAGGGCCAACAGATACGCAGTATTTT	-	TRBV12-3/TRBV12-4	TRBD2	TRBJ2-3
CASSLGQQTQYF	TGCGCCAGCAGCTTGGGGCAACAGACCCAGTACTTC	few	TRBV5-1	-	TRBJ2-5
CASSRRSDYANEQFF	TGTGCCAGCAGCCGCCGATCTGATTACGCCAATGAGCAGTTCTTC	many	TRBV3-1	-	TRBJ2-1
CSVALPGGAGELFF	TGCAGCGTTGCCCTGCCCGGGGGAGCCGGGGAGCTGTTTTTT	-	TRBV29-1	-	TRBJ2-2
CSAGMGPNQPQHF	TGCAGTGCTGGTATGGGCCCCAATCAGCCCCAGCATTTT	-	TRBV20-1	-	TRBJ1-5
CASSTQSPQGAQPQHF	TGTGCCAGCAGCACCCAGAGTCCGCAGGGGGCTCAGCCCCAGCATTTT	-	TRBV7-2	TRBD1	TRBJ1-5
CSASRDTEAFF	TGCAGTGCATCTAGGGACACTGAAGCTTTCTTT	-	TRBV20-1	-	TRBJ1-1
CSATGQAPEQYF	TGCAGTGCAACTGGACAGGCACCCGAGCAGTACTTC	-	TRBV20-1	TRBD1	TRBJ2-7
CSVVLVNEQYF	TGCAGCGTTGTGCTAGTAAACGAGCAGTACTTC	few	TRBV29-1	-	TRBJ2-7
CASSLETRNYGYTF	TGTGCCAGCAGCCTAGAAACCAGGAACTATGGCTACACCTTC	-	TRBV7-3	-	TRBJ1-2
CASSPGTEGAGQNEKLFF	TGTGCCAGCTCACCCGGGACAGAAGGAGCGGGCCAAAATGAAAAACTGTTTTTT	-	TRBV18	TRBD1	TRBJ1-4
CASVLQGEVNYGCTF	TGTGCCAGCGTTCTACAGGGAGAAGTCAACTATGGCTGCACCTTC	-	TRBV6-2/TRBV6-3	-	TRBJ1-2
CASGTSGTNEQFF	TGTGCCAGTGGGACTAGCGGGACCAATGAGCAGTTCTTC	many	TRBV28	TRBD2	TRBJ2-1
CASSIRQGNWGNQPQHF	TGTGCCAGTAGTATTCGACAGGGTAATTGGGGCAATCAGCCCCAGCATTTT	many	TRBV19	TRBD1	TRBJ1-5
CASSRPGQDDQPQHF	TGTGCCAGCTCACGTCCAGGGCAGGATGATCAGCCCCAGCATTTT	many	TRBV28	-	TRBJ1-5
CASTQDRSSYNEQFF	TGTGCCAGCACCCAGGACAGGAGCTCCTACAATGAGCAGTTCTTC	-	TRBV27	TRBD1	TRBJ2-1
CASSPTGLLYEQYF	TGTGCCAGCAGTCCCACGGGACTGCTCTACGAGCAGTACTTC	many	TRBV12-3/TRBV12-4	-	TRBJ2-7
CASSSDRPSGELFF	TGTGCCAGCAGCAGCGACAGGCCTTCTGGGGAGCTGTTTTTT	many	TRBV11-2	-	TRBJ2-2
CASSRSGRNTEAFF	TGTGCCAGCAGCCGATCGGGGAGGAACACTGAAGCTTTCTTT	few	TRBV12-3/TRBV12-4	-	TRBJ1-1
CASSEADRIYEQYF	TGTGCCAGCAGTGAAGCCGACAGGATATACGAGCAGTACTTC	many	TRBV6-1	-	TRBJ2-7
CASRPTGANTEAFF	TGTGCCAGCAGGCCGACAGGGGCCAACACTGAAGCTTTCTTT	many	TRBV6-2/TRBV6-3	TRBD1	TRBJ1-1
CATSDPNTEQFF	TGTGCCACCAGTGATCCCAACACTGAGCAGTTCTTC	many	TRBV24-1	-	TRBJ2-1
CASSDPPPPPSTDTQYF	TGTGCCAGCAGTGACCCTCCACCCCCTCCTAGCACAGATACGCAGTATTTT	-	TRBV2	-	TRBJ2-3
CASSPGGFGYTF	TGCGCCAGCAGCCCAGGGGGGTTTGGCTACACCTTC	once	TRBV5-1	TRBD1	TRBJ1-2
CASSRQDEQFF	TGTGCCAGTAGTAGGCAGGATGAGCAGTTCTTC	-	TRBV19	-	TRBJ2-1
CASSSLLAGDYNEQFF	TGTGCCAGCAGCTCGCTTCTAGCGGGAGATTACAATGAGCAGTTCTTC	few	TRBV7-3	TRBD2	TRBJ2-1
CASRWSLSYNEQFF	TGTGCCAGTAGGTGGAGTCTCTCCTACAATGAGCAGTTCTTC	-	TRBV19	-	TRBJ2-1
CASTPTGSGNTIYF	TGTGCCAGCACCCCGACAGGGTCTGGAAACACCATATATTTT	-	TRBV6-2/TRBV6-3	TRBD1	TRBJ1-3
CAWKSGNTIYF	TGTGCCTGGAAATCCGGAAACACCATATATTTT	few	TRBV30	-	TRBJ1-3
CASSRVGGGQPQHF	TGTGCCAGCAGTCGAGTGGGGGGCGGACAGCCCCAGCATTTT	-	TRBV11-3	-	TRBJ1-5
CASSLEGTPPYEQYF	TGTGCCAGCAGCCTAGAGGGGACTCCGCCTTACGAGCAGTACTTC	-	TRBV3-1	-	TRBJ2-7
CASSSVSSSYNEQFF	TGTGCCAGCAGTTCTGTCTCAAGCTCCTACAATGAGCAGTTCTTC	few	TRBV12-3/TRBV12-4	-	TRBJ2-1
CASSLDDRWNVPQETQYF	TGTGCCAGCAGCTTAGACGACAGGTGGAATGTTCCCCAAGAGACCCAGTACTTC	-	TRBV11-3	-	TRBJ2-5
CASTRGLGANEKLFF	TGTGCCAGCACGCGAGGCTTAGGTGCTAATGAAAAACTGTTTTTT	-	TRBV28	-	TRBJ1-4